The next 23 T cell receptor beta chains were all read from a single sample in a study of persistence of HIV-infected CD4 T cells. The stimulus was lysate of CMV-infected fibroblasts, around 10 ug/mL. CD40L/CD69 double-negative CD45RO-high memory CD4+ T cells were collected. This was the immunoSEQ version 4 assay in survey mode. Sequenced by immunoSEQ multiplex PCR; TCRdb stores in-frame clones only, minus some. The repertoire holds approximately 31,000 clones, with around four fifths as singletons. No cognate antigen is known for these TCRs. Specimen: CD4+ T cells sorted from PBMCs after approximately 18-hour stimulation, collected from a patient who received antiretroviral therapy. Every receptor here comes from an adult man with HIV who was CMV-seropositive.

The chain recombines TRBV14 with TRBJ2-1; D may match TRBD1 or TRBD2 (5 bases each). The ends were cut back, 4 bases at V and 6 bases at J, with 13 bases in the middle. This CDR3 has 14 residues. Germline V lookup: CDR1 SGHDN, CDR2 FVKESK. The CDR3 coding sequence is TGTGCCAGCAGCCCCCTGAGGGGCCCCAATGAGCAGTTCTTC. Residues: CASSPLRGPNEQFF.

The chain carries TRBV4-1 and TRBJ1-5; perhaps TRBD1 as D (5 bases). V lost 0 bases and J lost 4, with 16 bases in between. Per the germline V gene, CDR1 is MGHRA and CDR2 is YSYEKL. The CDR3 has 17 amino acids. CDR3: CASSQDTQGRGNQPQHF. Here the CDR3 DNA reads TGCGCCAGCAGCCAAGATACCCAGGGACGGGGAAATCAGCCCCAGCATTTT.

This clone was counted between two and nine times. V is TRBV19 and J is TRBJ1-5; 9 bases are a match to TRBD1. Trimming removed 6 bases from V and 1 base from J; junction bases left unmatched: 7. This CDR3 is 16 amino acids long. Germline values: CDR1 LNHDA, CDR2 SQIVND (reference sequence). The CDR3 here is CASSTTGGGSNQPQHF. The CDR3 bases are TGTGCCAGTAGCACGACAGGGGGTGGGAGCAATCAGCCCCAGCATTTT.

The chain joins TRBV5-6 to TRBJ1-1, with D perhaps TRBD1 (6 bases). The CDR3 totals 14 residues. Germline values: CDR1 SGHDT, CDR2 YYEEEE. Trimming shortened V by 1 base and J by 4 bases, and 11 bases separated the two germline ends. The CDR3 is CASSLRGASTEAFF. The CDR3 nucleotides are TGTGCCAGCAGCTTGAGGGGGGCAAGCACTGAAGCTTTCTTT.

This clone has just a few counts. The chain joins TRBV7-9 to TRBJ2-5; D assignment may be TRBD1 or TRBD2 (5 bases each). The CDR3 runs to 17 residues. Trimming pared 1 base from V and 2 bases from J, leaving 17 bases between. Germline V gives CDR1 SEHNR, CDR2 FQNEAQ (reference sequence). The CDR3 reads CASSLEMWGFVQETQYF. CDR3 sequence (DNA): TGTGCCAGCAGCTTAGAGATGTGGGGGTTCGTACAAGAGACCCAGTACTTC.

J is TRBJ2-2 and V is TRBV5-1, with 11 nucleotides matching TRBD2. Germline assignment: CDR1 SGHRS and CDR2 YFSETQ. This CDR3 is built from 19 residues. V dropped 4 bases and J dropped 0; count of bases not matched to a gene: 11. The CDR3 nucleotides read TGCGCCAGCAGCCGGCGAGGGACTAGCGGATTCGCGAACACCGGGGAGCTGTTTTTT. Its translation is CASSRRGTSGFANTGELFF.

The chain couples TRBV2 to TRBJ2-7; D is possibly TRBD1 (6 bases). The V gene lost 6 bases and the J gene lost 0 bases, with 12 bases spanning the gap. The CDR3 contains 14 residues. CDR1 is SNHLY and CDR2 is FYNNEI in the germline V gene. The CDR3 protein is CASRAQGSSYEQYF. DNA of the CDR3: TGTGCCAGCAGGGCTCAGGGGAGCTCCTACGAGCAGTACTTC.

This clone was counted a single time. V is TRBV6-2 or TRBV6-3 and J is TRBJ2-7; no definite D call. The V and J ends lost 6 bases and 4 bases respectively, with 10 bases between them. Germline V lookup: CDR1 MNHEY, CDR2 SVGEGT. This CDR3 is 12 amino acids long. CDR3 sequence (DNA): TGTGCCAGCAGCCTCTTCAGGTACGAGCAGTACTTC. Protein product: CASSLFRYEQYF.

The table lists this clone with a count of one. The chain employs TRBV19 and TRBJ1-6; 7 nucleotides agree with TRBD1. With V trimmed by 3 bases and J by 7 bases, 3 bases remained unmatched. The CDR3 runs 14 residues. Germline CDR1 and CDR2: LNHDA and SQIVND (reference sequence). The CDR3 region has the DNA TGTGCCAGTAGTATCGGGACAGACAATTCACCCCTCCACTTT. This gives the protein CASSIGTDNSPLHF.

In nucleotides, the CDR3 is TGTGCCAGCAGATCAGGGGGAGGGAATGAAAAACTGTTTTTT. This encodes CASRSGGGNEKLFF. The rearrangement uses TRBV6-5 and TRBJ1-4; 7 positions match TRBD1. With V trimmed by 6 bases and J by 5 bases, 6 bases remained unmatched. The CDR3 consists of 14 residues. The germline V gene encodes CDR1 MNHEY and CDR2 SVGAGI.

The rearrangement joins TRBV13 to TRBJ2-1; no firm D call. Per the germline V gene, CDR1 is PRHDT and CDR2 is FYEKMQ (reference sequence). This CDR3 is 16 amino acids long. Trimming pared 1 base from V and 0 bases from J, leaving 10 bases between. The CDR3 nucleotides are TGTGCCAGCAGCTTAGTGAAGATAAGCTCCTACAATGAGCAGTTCTTC. Its translation is CASSLVKISSYNEQFF.

The genes are TRBV5-4 and TRBJ1-2; the match to TRBD1 covers 9 bases. Unmatched junction bases numbered 6, after V lost 2 bases and J lost 4 bases. Germline lookup yields CDR1 SGHNT and CDR2 YYREEE (reference sequence). CDR3 length equals 15 residues. CDR3 sequence reads: CASSFPGQGRYGYTF. The CDR3 DNA reads as TGTGCCAGCAGCTTTCCCGGACAGGGGCGCTATGGCTACACCTTC.

The rearrangement links TRBV10-3 to TRBJ2-7; a weak D match, TRBD2 (5 bases). Trimming took 6 bases from V and 2 from J, leaving 17 bases between them. Germline CDR1 reads ENHRY; CDR2 reads SYGVKD. This CDR3 contains 15 residues. CDR3 protein: CAIRGSQLMTYEQYF. DNA for the CDR3: TGTGCCATCAGGGGGAGTCAGTTAATGACCTACGAGCAGTACTTC.

The count of this clone is one. The chain couples TRBV4-3 to TRBJ1-3; TRBD1 matches 8 bases. CDR1 LGHNA and CDR2 YSLEER come from the germline V gene. The CDR3 loop spans 13 amino acids. After removal of 8 bases from V and 4 bases from J, the junction contained 4 bases not matched to a gene. The CDR3: CASGTGLGNTIYF. CDR3 DNA sequence: TGCGCCAGCGGGACAGGTTTGGGAAACACCATATATTTT.

The V and J genes are TRBV6-5 and TRBJ1-6, with 7 bases identical to TRBD1. The CDR3 spans 16 residues. Germline CDR1 and CDR2: MNHEY and SVGAGI. The J segment lost 7 bases and the V segment lost 0 bases, leaving 6 bases of the junction unmatched. The CDR3 is CASSYSDRRWNSPLHF. CDR3 DNA sequence: TGTGCCAGCAGTTACTCGGACAGGCGTTGGAATTCACCCCTCCACTTT.

The chain has TRBV4-1 and TRBJ1-2; 7 bases align to TRBD1. The CDR3 has 16 amino acids. With 0 bases clipped from V and 8 bases from J, the junction kept 12 bases outside the gene matches. Germline CDR1 reads MGHRA; CDR2 reads YSYEKL. The CDR3 sequence: CASSQEWTGALGGYTF. The CDR3 DNA reads TGCGCCAGCAGCCAAGAATGGACAGGCGCCCTAGGAGGCTACACCTTC.

The chain employs TRBV24-1 and TRBJ1-3; the D is unclear. Trimming left V 3 bases short and J 0 bases short, with 5 bases between. Germline values: CDR1 KGHDR, CDR2 SFDVKD. This CDR3 has 14 residues. The CDR3 bases are TGTGCCACCAGTGATGTAACCTCTGGAAACACCATATATTTT. Amino acid sequence: CATSDVTSGNTIYF.

V and J are TRBV7-2 and TRBJ1-3; perhaps TRBD1 as D (6 bases). The germline CDR1 and CDR2 sequences are SGHTA and FQGNSA. The CDR3 is 16 amino acids. Trimming cost V 4 bases and J 3 bases, with 16 bases left between them. The CDR3 nucleotides are TGTGCCAGCAGCTCGACCGGGGGGCGCTTTGGAAACACCATATATTTT. Amino acids: CASSSTGGRFGNTIYF. Looking up the rest from reference TRBV7-2 and TRBJ1-3 gives the full variable domain: GAGVSQSPSNKVTEKGKDVELRCDPISGHTALYWYRQSLGQGLEFLIYFQGNSAPDKSGLPSDRFSAERTGGSVSTLTIQRTQQEDSAVYLCASSSTGGRFGNTIYFGEGSWLTVV.

The chain joins TRBV7-3 to TRBJ2-1; a weak D match, TRBD1 (6 bases). The germline CDR1 and CDR2 sequences are SGHTA and FQGTGA. The CDR3 has 14 amino acids. Trimming took 7 bases from V and 0 from J, leaving 10 bases between them. The CDR3, as DNA: TGTGCCAGCAAAATGGACAGCTCCTACAATGAGCAGTTCTTC. This sequence encodes CASKMDSSYNEQFF. The variable domain in full, with the rest retrieved from reference TRBV7-3 and TRBJ2-1, is GAGVSQTPSNKVTEKGKYVELRCDPISGHTALYWYRQSLGQGPEFLIYFQGTGAADDSGLPNDRFFAVRPEGSVSTLKIQRTERGDSAVYLCASKMDSSYNEQFFGPGTRLTVL.

The rearrangement joins TRBV5-1 to TRBJ1-2; tentative D call: TRBD1 (6 bases). The CDR3 consists of 13 residues. Trimming took off 3 bases at V and 10 bases at J, with 16 bases between the two ends. Germline CDR1 SGHRS, CDR2 YFSETQ. CDR3 DNA: TGCGCCAGCAGCTCAGGACAGATGCCTATCTACACCTTC. Translation gives CASSSGQMPIYTF. Using reference TRBV5-1 and TRBJ1-2 for the parts outside the CDR3, the full variable domain is KAGVTQTPRYLIKTRGQQVTLSCSPISGHRSVSWYQQTPGQGLQFLFEYFSETQRNKGNFPGRFSGRQFSNSRSEMNVSTLELGDSALYLCASSSGQMPIYTFGSGTRLTVV.

This clone has only a few counts. The V and J genes are TRBV9 and TRBJ2-1; TRBD2 matches 7 bases. Germline assignment: CDR1 SGDLS and CDR2 YYNGEE. With V trimmed by 2 bases and J by 4 bases, 3 bases remained unmatched. This CDR3 is built from 14 residues. Here the CDR3 DNA reads TGTGCCAGCAGCGTTTCGGGGGGATACAATGAGCAGTTCTTC. Its translation: CASSVSGGYNEQFF.

The CDR3: CASSLGGGVETQYF. The CDR3 region has the DNA TGTGCCAGCAGCTTAGGCGGGGGGGTTGAGACCCAGTACTTC. The J gene is TRBJ2-5, the V gene TRBV7-6, with 9 bases identical to TRBD2. Looked up from germline, CDR1 is SGHVS and CDR2 is FNYEAQ. With V trimmed by 1 base and J by 5 bases, 2 bases remained unmatched. CDR3 length: 14 amino acids.

This sequence joins TRBV3-1 (or the pseudogene TRBV3-2) and TRBJ1-1; D is perhaps TRBD1 (5 bases). In germline, CDR1 is LGHDT, CDR2 YNNKEL (reference sequence). The V end lost 5 bases, the J end lost 8 bases, and 15 bases lay between the germline ends. The CDR3 has 13 amino acids. The chain's CDR3 is CASSRGQWVEAFF. CDR3 bases: TGTGCCAGCAGCAGGGGTCAGTGGGTGGAAGCTTTCTTT.